A single sample is the source of the 6 T cell receptor beta chains below, sequenced in a study of CD8 T cells in ankylosing spondylitis. Study-level findings and limits: A TCR beta motif made of about 8 highly homologous variants seemed typical of ankylosing spondylitis blood.

TCRdb redid the calling of the 5' RACE reads with MiXCR, one entry per CDR3 protein. Of 750,000 to 850,000 distinct CDR3 sequences listed, about 10% are singletons. Their recognized antigens are unknown. The sequencing input was blood, either unsorted or a sorted T cell fraction (not recorded which). Source of these receptors: a male donor with ankylosing spondylitis.

This clonotype has more than one count but fewer than ten. The chain joins TRBV4-3 to TRBJ2-3; the match to TRBD2 covers 12 bases. CDR1 is LGHNA, CDR2 YSLEER, per germline. The CDR3 consists of 19 residues. The ends lost 3 bases at V and 0 bases at J; junction bases unmatched: 10. The CDR3 coding sequence is TGCGCCAGCAGCCATTCTACTTGGACTAGCGGGATTAGCACAGATACGCAGTATTTT. Encoded protein: CASSHSTWTSGISTDTQYF.

This clonotype was recorded at least ten times. The rearrangement links TRBV12-3 or TRBV12-4 to TRBJ1-1, with D unresolved. The ends were cut back, 5 bases at V and 3 bases at J, with 4 bases in the middle. This CDR3 is built from 11 residues. The CDR3 DNA reads TGTGCCAGCAGTGTTTACACTGAAGCTTTCTTT. Amino acids: CASSVYTEAFF.

V usage is TRBV4-3 and J usage is TRBJ2-2; no clear D gene. V was trimmed by 3 bases and J by 6 bases, leaving 20 bases between them. The CDR3 covers 17 residues. Germline V gives CDR1 LGHNA, CDR2 YSLEER. CDR3 coding DNA: TGCGCCAGCAGCCATACAATCAGGCAGGATAACGCCGGGGAGCTGTTTTTT. Translation gives CASSHTIRQDNAGELFF.

This clonotype turned up a few times. CDR3 sequence reads: CASSGGIGTDTQYF. The CDR3 nucleotides read TGCGCCAGCAGCGGGGGGATCGGCACAGATACGCAGTATTTT. V is TRBV5-1 and J is TRBJ2-3; a weak D match, TRBD2 (6 bases). This CDR3 has 14 residues. V gave up 4 bases and J gave up 1 base, with 10 bases separating them. The germline V gene has CDR1 SGHRS and CDR2 YFSETQ.

This clonotype was detected ten times or more. V is TRBV6-2 or TRBV6-3 and J is TRBJ2-7; D gene uncertain. V was pared by 2 bases and J by 1 base, with 3 bases between. The CDR3 has 12 residues. Germline CDR1 reads MNHEY; CDR2 reads SVGEGT. This chain's CDR3 is CASSYPSYEQYF. CDR3 nucleotide sequence: TGTGCCAGCAGTTACCCGTCCTACGAGCAGTACTTC.

This clonotype occurred a few times. At one boundary the junction diverges from the germline segment, which might be a read error. The chain uses TRBV7-2 and TRBJ1-6; D may be TRBD1 (6 bases). Looked up from germline, CDR1 is SGHTA and CDR2 is FQGNSA. This CDR3 contains 16 residues. The CDR3 loop is CASSLMSGEYSSPLHF. The CDR3 nucleotides are TGTGCCAGCAGCTTAATGTCAGGGGAGTATAGTTCACCCCTCCACTTT.